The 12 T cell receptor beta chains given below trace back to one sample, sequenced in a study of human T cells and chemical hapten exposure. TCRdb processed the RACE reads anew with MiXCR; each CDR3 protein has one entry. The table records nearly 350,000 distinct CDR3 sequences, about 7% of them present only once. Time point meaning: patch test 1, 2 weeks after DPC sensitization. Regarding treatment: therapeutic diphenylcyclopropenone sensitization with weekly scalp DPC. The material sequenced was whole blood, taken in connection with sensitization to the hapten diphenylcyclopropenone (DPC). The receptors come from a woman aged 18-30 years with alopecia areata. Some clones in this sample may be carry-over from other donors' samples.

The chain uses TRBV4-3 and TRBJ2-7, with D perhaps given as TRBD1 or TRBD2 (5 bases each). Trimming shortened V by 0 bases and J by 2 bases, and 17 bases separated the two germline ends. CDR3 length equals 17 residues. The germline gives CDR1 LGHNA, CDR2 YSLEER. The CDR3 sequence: CASSQDEDGEGTYEQYF. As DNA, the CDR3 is TGCGCCAGCAGCCAAGATGAAGACGGAGAGGGGACCTACGAGCAGTACTTC.

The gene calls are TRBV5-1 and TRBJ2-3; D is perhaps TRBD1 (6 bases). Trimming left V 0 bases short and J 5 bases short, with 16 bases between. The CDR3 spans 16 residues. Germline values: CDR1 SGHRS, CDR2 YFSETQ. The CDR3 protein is CASSLASARGRDTQYF. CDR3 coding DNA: TGCGCCAGCAGCTTGGCTTCGGCCAGGGGTCGAGATACGCAGTATTTT.

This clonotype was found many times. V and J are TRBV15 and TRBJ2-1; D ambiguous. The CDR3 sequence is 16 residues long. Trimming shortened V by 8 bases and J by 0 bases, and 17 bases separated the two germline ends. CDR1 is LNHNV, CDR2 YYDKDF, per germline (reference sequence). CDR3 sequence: CATGDSGRSSYNEQFF. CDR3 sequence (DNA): TGTGCCACCGGAGACTCCGGCCGGAGCTCCTACAATGAGCAGTTCTTC.

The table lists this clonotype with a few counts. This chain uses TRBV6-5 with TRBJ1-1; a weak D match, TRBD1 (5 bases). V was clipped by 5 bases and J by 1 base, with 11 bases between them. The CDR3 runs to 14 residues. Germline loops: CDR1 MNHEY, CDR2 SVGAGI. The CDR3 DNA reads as TGTGCCAGCAGTAAGGGACCTGCGAACACTGAAGCTTTCTTT. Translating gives CASSKGPANTEAFF.

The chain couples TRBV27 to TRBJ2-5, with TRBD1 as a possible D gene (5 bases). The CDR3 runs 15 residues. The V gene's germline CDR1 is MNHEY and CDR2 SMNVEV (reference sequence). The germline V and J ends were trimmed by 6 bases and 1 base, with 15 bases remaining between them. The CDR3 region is CASSRIRQSQETQYF. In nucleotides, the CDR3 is TGTGCCAGCAGCCGCATTAGACAGAGCCAAGAGACCCAGTACTTC.

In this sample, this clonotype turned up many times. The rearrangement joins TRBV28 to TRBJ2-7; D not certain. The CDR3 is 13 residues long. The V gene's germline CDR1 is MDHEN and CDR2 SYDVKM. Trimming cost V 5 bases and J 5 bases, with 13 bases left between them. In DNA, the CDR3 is TGTGCCAGCAGTCCCCCGCCCGGCCACGAGCAGTACTTC. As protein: CASSPPPGHEQYF.

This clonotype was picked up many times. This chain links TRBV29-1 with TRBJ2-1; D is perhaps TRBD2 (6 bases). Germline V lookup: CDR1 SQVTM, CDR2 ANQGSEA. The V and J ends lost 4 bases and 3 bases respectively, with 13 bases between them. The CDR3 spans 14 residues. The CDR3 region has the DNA TGCAGCGTTGTGGAGGGTCTCAGCTACAATGAGCAGTTCTTC. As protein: CSVVEGLSYNEQFF.

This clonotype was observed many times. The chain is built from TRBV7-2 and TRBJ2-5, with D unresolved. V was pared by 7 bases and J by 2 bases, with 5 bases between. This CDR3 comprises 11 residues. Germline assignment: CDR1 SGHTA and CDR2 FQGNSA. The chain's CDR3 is CASINQETQYF. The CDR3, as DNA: TGTGCCAGCATTAATCAAGAGACCCAGTACTTC.

The CDR3 DNA reads TGTGCCAGCAGCCAACGACCGGACTATGGCTACACCTTC. The encoded protein is CASSQRPDYGYTF. The chain uses TRBV3-1 and TRBJ1-2; D is uncertain. Germline-derived CDR1 and CDR2 are LGHDT and YNNKEL (reference sequence). V was cut by 2 bases and J by 3 bases, with 7 bases left in between. The CDR3 has 13 amino acids.

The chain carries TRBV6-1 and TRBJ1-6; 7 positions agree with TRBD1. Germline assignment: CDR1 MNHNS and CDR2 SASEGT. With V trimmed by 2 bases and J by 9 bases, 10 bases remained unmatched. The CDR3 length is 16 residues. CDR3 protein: CASSENRGLVASPLHF. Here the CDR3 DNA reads TGTGCCAGCAGTGAAAACAGGGGCTTAGTGGCTTCACCCCTCCACTTT.

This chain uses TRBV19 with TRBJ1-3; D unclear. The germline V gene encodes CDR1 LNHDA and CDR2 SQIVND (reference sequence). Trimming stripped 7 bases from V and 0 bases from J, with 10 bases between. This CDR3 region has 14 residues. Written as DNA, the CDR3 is TGTGCCAGTATGGAGGCATACTCTGGAAACACCATATATTTT. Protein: CASMEAYSGNTIYF.

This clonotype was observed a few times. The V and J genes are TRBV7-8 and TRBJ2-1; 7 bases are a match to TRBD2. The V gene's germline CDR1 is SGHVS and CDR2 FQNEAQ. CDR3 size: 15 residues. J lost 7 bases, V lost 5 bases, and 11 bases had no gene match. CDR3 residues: CASSPVRGEGNEQFF. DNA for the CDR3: TGTGCCAGCAGCCCGGTTCGAGGGGAGGGGAATGAGCAGTTCTTC.